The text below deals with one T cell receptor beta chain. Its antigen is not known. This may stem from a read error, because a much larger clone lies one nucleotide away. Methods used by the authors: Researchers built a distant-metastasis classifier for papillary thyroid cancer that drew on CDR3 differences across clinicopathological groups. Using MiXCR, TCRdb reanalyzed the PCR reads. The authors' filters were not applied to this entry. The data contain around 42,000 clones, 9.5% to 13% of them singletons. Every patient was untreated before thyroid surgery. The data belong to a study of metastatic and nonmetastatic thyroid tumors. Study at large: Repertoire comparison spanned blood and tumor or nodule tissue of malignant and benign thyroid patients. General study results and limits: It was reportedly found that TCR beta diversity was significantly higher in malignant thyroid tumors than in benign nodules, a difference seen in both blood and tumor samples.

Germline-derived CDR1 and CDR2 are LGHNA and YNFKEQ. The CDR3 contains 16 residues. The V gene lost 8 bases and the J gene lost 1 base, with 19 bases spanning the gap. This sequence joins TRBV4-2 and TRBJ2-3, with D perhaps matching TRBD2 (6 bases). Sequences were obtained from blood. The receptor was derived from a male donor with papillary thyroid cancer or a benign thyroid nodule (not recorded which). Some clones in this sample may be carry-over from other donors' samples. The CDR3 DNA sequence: TGTGCCAGCCAATACTCTAGCGTGAGGGGCACAGATACGCAGTATTTT. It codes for CASQYSSVRGTDTQYF.